The 17 T cell receptor beta chains given below trace back to one sample, sequenced in a study of tumor-infiltrating lymphocytes in primary liver carcinoma. From 500 to 600 ng of total RNA, TCR beta-specific cDNA was reverse-transcribed using a constant-region primer. Investigators got TCR beta libraries out of three nested multiplex PCR rounds, done with slightly modified ARM-PCR. TRBV1-TRBV30 forward and Cbeta reverse primers drove the first two approximately 11-cycle rounds. TCRdb redid the calling of the multiplex PCR reads with MiXCR, one entry per CDR3 protein. The table shows 95,000 to 150,000 distinct CDR3 sequences, with around 64% occurring only once. The source material, roughly 18-31 mg of unsorted bulk tissue, was used to co-extract RNA and DNA. Sequencing was performed on liver tumor tissue from sampling region 3. This sample's subset: tumor region T3, left-lateral pole. Receptors were obtained from a woman in her sixties with primary liver carcinoma and hepatitis B virus infection.

To note about this clonotype: A much larger clone sits a single nucleotide away, making a read error possible. V usage is TRBV12-3 or TRBV12-4 and J usage is TRBJ1-2; 7 bases are shared with TRBD1. The CDR3 contains 14 residues. As DNA, the CDR3 is TGTGCCGGCAGTACAAATAGACAGGGCCGGGGCTACACCTTC. Encoded protein: CAGSTNRQGRGYTF.

A remark on this clonotype: One end of the junction does not line up with germline, which may come from a read error. V and J are TRBV7-9 and TRBJ2-7; possible D gene TRBD1, 5 bases. Germline values: CDR1 SEHNR, CDR2 FQNEAQ (reference sequence). CDR3 length: 14 residues. The CDR3 loop reads CASSSPQGAYKQYF. DNA of the CDR3: TGTGCCAGCAGCTCCCCCCAAGGGGCCTACAAGCAGTACTTC.

This clonotype occurred a few times. A much larger clonotype is one base distant, so this may be a read error. Since no conserved phenylalanine or tryptophan closes the CDR3, a read error is the likely cause. The chain couples TRBV6-2 or TRBV6-3 to TRBJ1-1, with D hard to call. The germline V gene encodes CDR1 MNHEY and CDR2 SVGEGT. The CDR3 consists of 11 residues. With 6 bases removed from V and 0 bases from J, the gap between germline ends came to 2 bases. Here the CDR3 reads CASRMNTEAFL. CDR3 nucleotide sequence: TGTGCCAGCAGGATGAACACTGAAGCTTTCCTT.

The CDR3 loop is CASSLGTGAERNSYLHF. Written as DNA, the CDR3 is TGTGCCAGCAGCTTAGGGACGGGTGCAGAGAGGAATTCATACCTCCACTTT. This chain uses TRBV7-9 with TRBJ1-6; D is unresolved. Germline lookup yields CDR1 SEHNR and CDR2 FQNEAQ (reference sequence). V shed 1 base and J shed 15 bases, with 25 bases lying between them. This CDR3 is 17 amino acids long.

Comments on this clonotype: A read error may explain this, as a much larger clone is one base away. This rearrangement joins TRBV5-1 to TRBJ2-5; no clear D. This CDR3 contains 15 residues. Germline CDR1 SGHRS, CDR2 YFSETQ. The CDR3 reads CASSLTVTLQKTQYF. CDR3 DNA: TGCGCCAGCAGCTTGACAGTTACCCTCCAAAAGACCCAGTACTTC.

The V and J genes are TRBV11-2 and TRBJ1-2; D uncertain. Trimming removed 5 bases at V and 8 bases at J, with 18 bases between. This CDR3 has 14 residues. Germline lookup yields CDR1 SGHAT and CDR2 FQNNGV. Here the CDR3 reads CASSPQWGNMGYTF. CDR3 DNA: TGTGCCAGCAGCCCTCAATGGGGAAATATGGGCTACACCTTC.

Note on this clonotype: A junction end diverges from the germline sequence, so it may reflect a read error. V gene TRBV14 combines with J gene TRBJ1-2, with 7 bases fitting TRBD1. Germline CDR1 and CDR2: SGHDN and FVKESK. The CDR3 extends over 15 amino acids. The CDR3 region is CASSQDIGGVYGHTF. The CDR3 region has the DNA TGTGCCAGTAGCCAAGATATAGGGGGCGTCTATGGCCACACCTTC.

This clonotype has a handful of counts. The chain recombines TRBV5-4 with TRBJ1-2; D not certain. There are 15 residues in the CDR3. Between the trimmed V and J ends, which lost 2 bases and 3 bases, there was a span of 14 bases. CDR1 and CDR2 from the germline V gene are SGHNT and YYREEE (reference sequence). The CDR3 loop reads CASSLWGAGDYGYTF. The CDR3 DNA follows: TGTGCCAGCAGCTTATGGGGAGCCGGAGACTATGGCTACACCTTC.

This chain connects TRBV5-1 to TRBJ2-7; TRBD1 aligns across 8 bases. The CDR3 runs 15 residues. Germline V gives CDR1 SGHRS, CDR2 YFSETQ. The J segment lost 2 bases and the V segment lost 5 bases, leaving 9 bases of the junction unmatched. The CDR3 here is CASRPGQGGTYEQYF. In DNA form, the CDR3 reads TGCGCCAGCAGACCCGGACAGGGAGGTACCTACGAGCAGTACTTC.

Worth noting for this clonotype: A much larger clone differs by one base, so this may be a read error. This chain connects TRBV6-5 to TRBJ1-6; 8 nucleotides align to TRBD1. This CDR3 spans 15 amino acids. Germline V gives CDR1 MNHEY, CDR2 SVGAGI. The CDR3 reads CVSSSLDRGWSPLHF. CDR3 DNA: TGTGTCAGCAGTTCGCTAGACAGGGGTTGGTCACCCCTCCACTTT.

V gene TRBV11-2 combines with J gene TRBJ2-3; a possible D gene is TRBD2 (6 bases). Germline values: CDR1 SGHAT, CDR2 FQNNGV. The CDR3 contains 17 residues. V was cut by 2 bases and J by 12 bases, with 27 bases left in between. CDR3 in DNA: TGTGCCAGCAGCTTACGTCTAGGCGCGGGGTACACAGATATACAGTATTTT. This gives the protein CASSLRLGAGYTDIQYF. The entire variable domain, with the rest obtained from reference TRBV11-2 and TRBJ2-3, is as follows: EAGVAQSPRYKIIEKRQSVAFWCNPISGHATLYWYQQILGQGPKLLIQFQNNGVVDDSQLPKDRFSAERLKGVDSTLKIQPAKLEDSAVYLCASSLRLGAGYTDIQYFGPGTRLTVL.

Details on this clonotype: A single base separates this from a much larger clone, so it may be a read error. The chain links TRBV5-5 to TRBJ2-7, with 9 bases fitting TRBD1. The DNA end lines up better with TRBJ2-5; the J call may be wrong. The length of the CDR3 is 14 residues. The V gene's germline CDR1 is SGHKS and CDR2 YYEKEE (reference sequence). This chain's CDR3 is CASSPRTGVETQYF. The CDR3 DNA is TGTGCCAGCAGCCCCCGGACAGGGGTGGAGACCCAGTACTTC.

The CDR3 sequence is CSVEIRASGINEQFF. In DNA form, the CDR3 reads TGCAGCGTTGAAATCCGGGCTAGCGGGATTAATGAGCAGTTCTTC. This chain uses TRBV29-1 with TRBJ2-1, with TRBD2 identical over 9 bases. The germline V gene has CDR1 SQVTM and CDR2 ANQGSEA. The CDR3 covers 15 residues. Trimming at V came to 2 bases and at J to 7 bases, leaving 9 bases not matched to a gene.

Worth noting for this clonotype: The conserved phenylalanine or tryptophan is not found at the CDR3 terminus, so this likely reflects a read error. The chain is built from TRBV4-1 and TRBJ1-1; 8 bases are a match to TRBD1. Losses at the gene ends were 4 bases for V and 7 bases for J; bases not matched to a gene: 5. This CDR3 comprises 13 residues. Germline-derived CDR1 and CDR2 are MGHRA and YSYEKL. The CDR3 nucleotides are TGCGCCAGCAGCCTAGACAGGGGAAATGAAGCTTTCTTA. Protein: CASSLDRGNEAFL.

Notes on this clonotype: The junction shows a germline mismatch at one end, possibly a read error. The chain carries TRBV11-2 and TRBJ2-5; D gene ambiguous. This CDR3 region has 12 residues. The germline V gene encodes CDR1 SGHAT and CDR2 FQNNGV. CDR3 residues: CASSLDGRIQYF. CDR3 DNA sequence: TGTGCCAGCAGTTTAGATGGGCGGATCCAGTACTTC.

This clonotype was recorded a few times. This is likely a read error, given that the CDR3 carries no conserved phenylalanine or tryptophan at its end. V gene TRBV11-2 combines with J gene TRBJ1-1, with TRBD1 matching over 11 bases. Per germline, CDR1 SGHAT and CDR2 FQNNGV. The CDR3 loop spans 17 amino acids. The CDR3 region has the DNA TGTGCCAGCAGTTACCGGGACAGGGGGTACATGAACGCTGAAGCTTTCCTT. Translation: CASSYRDRGYMNAEAFL.

Points on this clonotype: A much larger clone sits a single nucleotide away, making a read error possible. This chain joins TRBV10-3 and TRBJ1-2, with D maybe TRBD1 (6 bases). CDR3 length equals 12 residues. V was pared by 7 bases and J by 1 base, with 7 bases between. Germline V gene data show CDR1 as ENHRY and CDR2 as SYGVKD. In DNA form, the CDR3 reads TGTGCCATCACAGGGGATAACTATGGCTACACCTTC. Its translation is CAITGDNYGYTF.